A single sample gave rise to the 2 T cell receptor beta chains below, sequenced in a study of T-cell memory formation after mild COVID-19. TCRdb analysed the 5' RACE reads with MiXCR anew, one entry per CDR3 protein. The sample lists 200,000 or so distinct CDR3 sequences; over 7.5% were seen once. The specimen sequenced was PBMCs or a T cell subset sorted from them (not recorded which). These TCRs come from a man younger than 30 who had mild COVID-19 (a few samples of this study predate the infection). Cell type and time point are not known.

This clonotype was observed a few times. This rearrangement joins TRBV5-1 to TRBJ2-7; 8 bases map to TRBD1. J was trimmed by 5 bases and V by 0 bases; bases with no gene match: 7. The CDR3 contains 15 residues. From germline, CDR1 is SGHRS and CDR2 YFSETQ. The CDR3 protein is CASSLAIGQGHEQYF. For the CDR3, the DNA is TGCGCCAGCAGCTTGGCCATAGGACAGGGCCACGAGCAGTACTTC.

This chain links TRBV30 with TRBJ1-5, with D perhaps matching TRBD1 (5 bases). The V and J ends lost 2 bases and 7 bases respectively, with 15 bases between them. The CDR3 spans 14 residues. Germline loops: CDR1 GTSNPN, CDR2 SVGIG (reference sequence). The CDR3 loop is CAWSYGGTVQPQHF. Written as DNA, the CDR3 is TGTGCCTGGAGTTATGGGGGTACGGTGCAGCCCCAGCATTTT. The full variable domain, with the rest looked up from reference TRBV30 and TRBJ1-5, is SQTIHQWPATLVQPVGSPLSLECTVEGTSNPNLYWYRQAAGRGLQLLFYSVGIGQISSEVPQNLSASRPQDRQFILSSKKLLLSDSGFYLCAWSYGGTVQPQHFGDGTRLSIL.